This paragraph reports one TCR beta chain. This sample is part of a study of blood T cell repertoires in COVID-19. As for the study in general: The origin of the acute and convalescent COVID-19 samples was the United States, Italy and Spain. Sources were T cells, B-cell-depleted T cells, or PBMCs; the material itself was cDNA or gDNA.

As processed by the authors: Amplification of reference gene primers was used by the study to estimate nucleated cell counts. Sequencing used immunoSEQ multiplex PCR; TCRdb keeps in-frame clones, though not all of them. Clonal size and the V and J genes are those of that table, whereas D and trimming came from the DNA. The sample shows fewer than 250,000 clones, around nine tenths of them seen only once. V lost 6 bases and J lost 4; bases outside the gene matches: 3. Germline CDR1 is SNHLY and CDR2 is FYNNEI. The CDR3 runs to 13 residues. The J gene is TRBJ2-5, the V gene TRBV2, with 9 bases identical to TRBD2. The sequencing input was peripheral blood. The source is a man aged 40-50 years with acute or convalescent COVID-19. The CDR3 sequence is CASRRGGVETQYF. For the CDR3, the DNA is TGTGCCAGCAGGCGGGGGGGCGTAGAGACCCAGTACTTC.